The subject of this entry is one T cell receptor beta chain. Clones were sequenced by immunoSEQ multiplex PCR, and TCRdb holds only the in-frame ones, with some missing. In the table there are approximately 140,000 clones, less than 90% of which are singletons. This record belongs to a study of blood T cell repertoires in COVID-19. In the study overall: Samples taken during acute and convalescent COVID-19 were collected in the United States, Italy and Spain.

The CDR3 extends over 11 amino acids. V lost 2 bases, J lost 8 bases, and 4 bases lay in between. Per germline, CDR1 MNHNS and CDR2 SASEGT. The sample consisted of peripheral blood. V and J are TRBV6-1 and TRBJ2-1; D gene unclear. The origin of this receptor is a man in his sixties with acute or convalescent COVID-19. The CDR3 DNA reads as TGTGCCAGCAGTGAAATCTATGAGCAGTTCTTC. Amino acid sequence: CASSEIYEQFF.